A single T cell receptor beta chain is shown here with its context. PCR used 60 Vbeta primers and 13 Jbeta primers. Here immunoSEQ multiplex PCR was the method, and the copy in TCRdb shows in-frame clones only, minus some. The data contain 90,000 to 120,000 clones, roughly three quarters of them singletons. The data originate from a study of cytomegalovirus exposure and HLA in healthy donors. Per germline, CDR1 SNHLY and CDR2 FYNNEI. The CDR3 length is 15 residues. V was clipped by 4 bases and J by 0 bases; unmatched bases: 4. The TCR sequence derives from a female donor in good health and CMV-seropositive. The material sequenced was PBMCs. This sequence joins TRBV2 and TRBJ2-7; 9 bases fit TRBD1. CDR3: CASSGPGQGSYEQYF. CDR3 in DNA: TGTGCCAGCAGTGGCCCGGGACAGGGCTCCTACGAGCAGTACTTC. The complete variable domain, with remaining parts taken from reference TRBV2 and TRBJ2-7, reads EPEVTQTPSHQVTQMGQEVILRCVPISNHLYFYWYRQILGQKVEFLVSFYNNEISEKSEIFDDQFSVERPDGSNFTLKIRSTKLEDSAMYFCASSGPGQGSYEQYFGPGTRLTVT.